This T cell receptor beta chain was identified in a study of blood T cell repertoires in COVID-19. Across the study: Acute and convalescent COVID-19 samples came from the United States, Italy and Spain. Sources were T cells, B-cell-depleted T cells, or PBMCs; the material itself was cDNA or gDNA.

In germline, CDR1 is SEHNR, CDR2 FQNEAQ (reference sequence). The V and J ends lost 1 base and 4 bases, in that order; junction bases with no gene match: 5. The CDR3 is 15 amino acids. Authors' data handling: For nucleated cells, counts were estimated from reference gene primer amplification. Produced via immunoSEQ multiplex PCR; TCRdb's table is partial and in-frame only. D and trimming were read from the DNA, whereas the V and J calls and clone size are those reported in that table. The table lists 65,000 to 70,000 clones, around 83% of them singletons. Specimen: peripheral blood. The rearrangement joins TRBV7-9 to TRBJ2-5; the match to TRBD2 covers 8 bases. The receptor was derived from a man aged 50 or older with acute or convalescent COVID-19. The CDR3 is CASSLERGNGETQYF. DNA of the CDR3: TGTGCCAGCAGCTTAGAGCGGGGGAATGGAGAGACCCAGTACTTC.